The 29 T cell receptor beta chains below come from one sample, sequenced in a study of blood T cells in healthy people across ages. Using a J-beta primer mix together with a sample-barcoded 5' primer, a second PCR was run for roughly 6 to 11 cycles. TCRdb independently ran MiXCR on the 5' RACE reads; one entry per CDR3 protein. Among some 1,800,000 distinct CDR3 sequences listed, about two fifths were seen once. Sequenced sample: blood. Receptor source: a human donor in good health.

The rearrangement joins TRBV10-3 to TRBJ2-3; D not certain. V shed 7 bases and J shed 5 bases, with 16 bases lying between them. CDR1 and CDR2 (germline): ENHRY, SYGVKD. The CDR3 contains 14 residues. CDR3 amino acids: CAIKPHRGEDTQYF. CDR3 coding DNA: TGTGCCATCAAACCTCACCGAGGAGAAGATACGCAGTATTTT.

This clonotype has more than one count but fewer than ten. This chain links TRBV6-2 or TRBV6-3 with TRBJ1-2, with a weak D call TRBD1 (6 bases). Germline V CDR1 and CDR2: MNHEY, SVGEGT. The CDR3 loop spans 12 amino acids. V gave up 2 bases and J gave up 7 bases, with 8 bases separating them. The CDR3 DNA reads as TGTGCCAGCAGTTACCTCAGGGGTGGCTACACCTTC. Translation gives CASSYLRGGYTF.

The chain is built from TRBV12-3 or TRBV12-4 and TRBJ1-5; tentative D call: TRBD1 (5 bases). This CDR3 contains 11 residues. The V and J ends lost 6 bases and 14 bases respectively, with 14 bases between them. CDR3 DNA sequence: TGTGCCAGCAGCAACCGCCGGGACGAGCATTTT. Translated: CASSNRRDEHF.

This clonotype was detected a few times. The CDR3 nucleotides read TGTGCCAGTAGTATCGGGAGCTCCTACGAGCAGTACTTC. Its protein product is CASSIGSSYEQYF. The chain recombines TRBV19 with TRBJ2-7, with a possible D match to TRBD2 (6 bases). CDR1 LNHDA and CDR2 SQIVND come from the germline V gene (reference sequence). The ends were cut back, 3 bases at V and 0 bases at J, with 6 bases in the middle. This CDR3 spans 13 amino acids.

In this sample, this clonotype turned up a few times. The chain uses TRBV7-2 and TRBJ2-5, with 8 bases that match TRBD1. Trimming cost V 6 bases and J 4 bases; bases outside gene matches: 7. CDR3 size: 14 residues. CDR1 and CDR2 from the germline V gene are SGHTA and FQGNSA. CDR3 protein: CASRKDRVGETQYF. DNA of the CDR3: TGTGCCAGCAGAAAGGACAGGGTGGGAGAGACCCAGTACTTC.

This clonotype was observed a handful of times. The chain couples TRBV12-3 or TRBV12-4 to TRBJ2-3; TRBD2 aligns across 9 bases. The length of the CDR3 is 19 residues. The V and J ends lost 3 bases and 2 bases, in that order; junction bases with no gene match: 15. The CDR3 DNA reads TGTGCCAGCAGTTTCTGGGCCGACCTAGCGGGGTCCCACACAGATACGCAGTATTTT. Translation gives CASSFWADLAGSHTDTQYF.

V usage is TRBV20-1 and J usage is TRBJ1-2, with TRBD1 identical over 8 bases. This CDR3 contains 13 residues. V lost 3 bases, J lost 4 bases, and 4 bases stayed unmatched. The germline CDR1 and CDR2 sequences are DFQATT and SNEGSKA (reference sequence). In DNA form, the CDR3 reads TGCAGTGCTAGTACGACAGGGGCCTATGGCTACACCTTC. Translation: CSASTTGAYGYTF.

This clonotype was recorded a few times. V is TRBV12-3 or TRBV12-4 and J is TRBJ1-1; D remains unclear. V lost 5 bases and J 11 bases, leaving 24 bases between the germline ends. The CDR3 consists of 15 residues. CDR3 sequence (DNA): TGTGCCAGCAGTCCTCGGTGGAGACAAGTGGGGAAGGCTTTCTTT. Protein product: CASSPRWRQVGKAFF.

This clonotype was seen more than once but under ten times. The chain recombines TRBV4-1 with TRBJ1-2; D call uncertain. Trimming shortened V by 0 bases and J by 6 bases, and 8 bases separated the two germline ends. Germline CDR1 MGHRA, CDR2 YSYEKL. The CDR3 consists of 13 residues. This CDR3 reads CASSQDGWNGYTF. DNA of the CDR3: TGCGCCAGCAGCCAAGATGGATGGAATGGCTACACCTTC.

This chain joins TRBV7-9 and TRBJ2-1; 8 bases match TRBD1. Germline CDR1 and CDR2: SEHNR and FQNEAQ (reference sequence). Trimming at V came to 6 bases and at J to 7 bases, leaving 11 bases not matched to a gene. The CDR3 has 15 residues. The DNA for the CDR3 is TGTGCCAGCAGTCTCAGGGGGCGAGAAGCAAATGAGCAGTTCTTC. Translating it yields CASSLRGREANEQFF. Drawing the rest from reference TRBV7-9 and TRBJ2-1, the complete variable domain is DTGVSQNPRHKITKRGQNVTFRCDPISEHNRLYWYRQTLGQGPEFLTYFQNEAQLEKSRLLSDRFSAERPKGSFSTLEIQRTEQGDSAMYLCASSLRGREANEQFFGPGTRLTVL.

This chain links TRBV29-1 with TRBJ1-1, with 7 bases matching TRBD1. The CDR3 is 15 amino acids. V dropped 4 bases and J dropped 6; count of bases not matched to a gene: 14. Germline V lookup: CDR1 SQVTM, CDR2 ANQGSEA. The CDR3 DNA reads TGCAGCGTTGCCTTCAGGGGGTTACAGGTCCCTGAAGCTTTCTTT. Translation gives CSVAFRGLQVPEAFF.

The chain couples TRBV6-6 to TRBJ1-5, with D perhaps TRBD1 (6 bases). Germline CDR1 and CDR2: MNHNY and SVGAGI (reference sequence). The CDR3 spans 15 residues. Trimming took off 7 bases at V and 4 bases at J, with 17 bases between the two ends. The CDR3, as DNA: TGTGCCAGCATATCCCACAGGGTGCCAAATCAGCCCCAGCATTTT. It is translated as CASISHRVPNQPQHF.

This clonotype was found once. This chain connects TRBV12-3 or TRBV12-4 to TRBJ2-3; TRBD2 matches at 9 bases. This CDR3 spans 19 amino acids. V was pared by 5 bases and J by 6 bases, with 21 bases of the junction left unmatched. The DNA for the CDR3 is TGTGCCAGCAGTCCAGGCGAGGGGGGACTAGCAGAATACACGGATACGCAGTATTTT. This codes for CASSPGEGGLAEYTDTQYF.

The chain joins TRBV4-1 to TRBJ2-5, with D maybe TRBD2 (7 bases). Matching the DNA end better, TRBJ2-7 makes the J call doubtful. This CDR3 comprises 14 residues. From germline, CDR1 is MGHRA and CDR2 YSYEKL. The CDR3 sequence is CASSQKGGGYEQYF. The CDR3 bases are TGCGCCAGCAGCCAAAAAGGGGGAGGGTACGAGCAGTACTTC.

This chain links TRBV21-1 with TRBJ1-2; TRBD1 is taken as the D call from the table, unchecked against the DNA. TRBV21-1 is recorded as a pseudogene. CDR3 length: 17 amino acids. CDR3 loop: CASSKKGHSGQGYGYTF. CDR3 DNA: TGTGCCAGCAGCAAAAAGGGACACTCGGGACAGGGTTATGGCTACACCTTC.

The rearrangement uses TRBV7-2 and TRBJ1-1, with D possibly TRBD1 on 5 matching bases. The germline V gene encodes CDR1 SGHTA and CDR2 FQGNSA. The CDR3 is made up of 14 amino acids. V was shortened by 5 bases and J by 0 bases, with 10 bases between the two germline ends. CDR3 DNA: TGTGCCAGCAGCCAACACAGGATGAACACTGAAGCTTTCTTT. Translation gives CASSQHRMNTEAFF.

A few counts support this clonotype. This chain links TRBV7-2 with TRBJ1-6, with D unclear. With 1 base removed from V and 11 bases from J, the gap between germline ends came to 9 bases. Germline V lookup: CDR1 SGHTA, CDR2 FQGNSA. The CDR3 runs 13 residues. CDR3 in amino acids: CASSLGIRTPLHF. The CDR3 DNA reads TGTGCCAGCAGCTTAGGTATCCGAACACCCCTCCACTTT.

This clonotype appeared a few times. The gene calls are TRBV4-1 and TRBJ1-2, with D hard to call. The germline gives CDR1 MGHRA, CDR2 YSYEKL. This CDR3 has 17 amino acids. Trimming removed 0 bases at V and 0 bases at J, with 14 bases between. The CDR3 spells CASSQEDISGPNYGYTF. The CDR3, as DNA: TGCGCCAGCAGCCAAGAGGATATCTCGGGCCCTAACTATGGCTACACCTTC.

This clonotype was counted only a few times. This sequence joins TRBV6-6 and TRBJ1-1; a possible D gene is TRBD1 (6 bases). Germline CDR1 MNHNY, CDR2 SVGAGI (reference sequence). The CDR3 runs to 14 residues. V was cut by 0 bases and J by 5 bases, with 10 bases left in between. Here the CDR3 reads CASSYSTDRTEAFF. CDR3 nucleotides: TGTGCCAGCAGTTACTCGACCGACAGGACTGAAGCTTTCTTT.

J is TRBJ2-7 and V is TRBV7-9; maybe TRBD1 (6 bases). The ends were cut back, 3 bases at V and 1 base at J, with 19 bases in the middle. CDR1 and CDR2 from the germline V gene are SEHNR and FQNEAQ (reference sequence). The CDR3 contains 17 residues. The CDR3 loop is CASSFSKGGMRSYEQYF. The DNA for the CDR3 is TGTGCCAGCAGCTTTAGTAAAGGGGGAATGAGATCCTACGAGCAGTACTTC.

The chain carries TRBV5-1 and TRBJ1-3; the D is unclear. V was clipped by 5 bases and J by 2 bases, with 14 bases between them. Germline values: CDR1 SGHRS, CDR2 YFSETQ. CDR3 length equals 15 residues. DNA for the CDR3: TGCGCCAGCAGTTCCGGCCCAGACACTGGAAACACCATATATTTT. This encodes CASSSGPDTGNTIYF.

This rearrangement joins TRBV21-1 to TRBJ2-4; the table calls TRBD1, which could not be checked here. TRBV21-1 is given as a pseudogene. The CDR3 runs 16 residues. The CDR3 coding sequence is TGTGCCGGCTGCCAGGGCGGGGTCGGGACCAAAAACATTCAGTACTTC. Translated: CAGCQGGVGTKNIQYF.

The chain carries TRBV5-1 and TRBJ2-2; D is unclear. The germline CDR1 and CDR2 sequences are SGHRS and YFSETQ. The CDR3 is 15 residues long. V dropped 2 bases and J dropped 3 bases, with 11 bases sitting between them. CDR3 coding DNA: TGCGCCAGCAGCTTCGGCGACGGATACACCGGGGAGCTGTTTTTT. It translates to CASSFGDGYTGELFF.

The genes are TRBV3-1 and TRBJ1-2; a weak D match, TRBD1 (6 bases). V lost 4 bases and J lost 0, with 15 bases in between. Germline V lookup: CDR1 LGHDT, CDR2 YNNKEL (reference sequence). This CDR3 is 16 amino acids long. DNA for the CDR3: TGTGCCAGCAGCCGACAGGACTTTTTTGCTAACTATGGCTACACCTTC. Amino acids: CASSRQDFFANYGYTF.

The V call is TRBV4-3, the J call TRBJ2-5; D not certain. This CDR3 is built from 14 residues. Germline assignment: CDR1 LGHNA and CDR2 YSLEER. Trimming took off 4 bases at V and 3 bases at J, with 12 bases between the two ends. In DNA form, the CDR3 reads TGCGCCAGCAGCCCACACCGGGCCAAAGAGACCCAGTACTTC. It is translated as CASSPHRAKETQYF.

This clonotype appeared many times. The J gene is TRBJ2-2, the V gene TRBV3-1, with a tentative D call TRBD1 (6 bases). CDR1 and CDR2 from the germline V gene are LGHDT and YNNKEL (reference sequence). This CDR3 has 13 amino acids. V dropped 1 base and J dropped 8 bases, with 8 bases sitting between them. In DNA, the CDR3 is TGTGCCAGCAGCCAAGTGGGGACAGGGGAGCTGTTTTTT. It is translated as CASSQVGTGELFF.

This clonotype was counted only a few times. The chain uses TRBV6-6 and TRBJ1-5, with TRBD1 as a possible D gene (5 bases). This CDR3 is 14 amino acids long. Germline CDR1 MNHNY, CDR2 SVGAGI (reference sequence). The germline V and J ends were trimmed by 2 bases and 4 bases, with 9 bases remaining between them. CDR3: CASSYRGVNQPQHF. The CDR3 DNA sequence: TGTGCCAGCAGTTACCGGGGGGTTAATCAGCCCCAGCATTTT.

The CDR3 DNA is TGTGCCACCAGCCCTAGCTGGGGGAATGAGCAGTTCTTC. Its translation is CATSPSWGNEQFF. The chain combines TRBV15 with TRBJ2-1, with D possibly being TRBD1 or TRBD2 (5 bases each). Germline V gene lookup returns CDR1 LNHNV and CDR2 YYDKDF (reference sequence). CDR3 length equals 13 residues. Trimming took off 5 bases at V and 7 bases at J, with 12 bases between the two ends.

This clonotype was observed once. The rearrangement joins TRBV9 to TRBJ2-5; 8 bases match TRBD2. The CDR3 sequence is 14 residues long. Germline CDR1 is SGDLS and CDR2 is YYNGEE. Trimming cost V 3 bases and J 4 bases; bases outside gene matches: 5. The CDR3 DNA follows: TGTGCCAGCAGCGGGACTAGCCGGGTAGAGACCCAGTACTTC. Protein sequence: CASSGTSRVETQYF.